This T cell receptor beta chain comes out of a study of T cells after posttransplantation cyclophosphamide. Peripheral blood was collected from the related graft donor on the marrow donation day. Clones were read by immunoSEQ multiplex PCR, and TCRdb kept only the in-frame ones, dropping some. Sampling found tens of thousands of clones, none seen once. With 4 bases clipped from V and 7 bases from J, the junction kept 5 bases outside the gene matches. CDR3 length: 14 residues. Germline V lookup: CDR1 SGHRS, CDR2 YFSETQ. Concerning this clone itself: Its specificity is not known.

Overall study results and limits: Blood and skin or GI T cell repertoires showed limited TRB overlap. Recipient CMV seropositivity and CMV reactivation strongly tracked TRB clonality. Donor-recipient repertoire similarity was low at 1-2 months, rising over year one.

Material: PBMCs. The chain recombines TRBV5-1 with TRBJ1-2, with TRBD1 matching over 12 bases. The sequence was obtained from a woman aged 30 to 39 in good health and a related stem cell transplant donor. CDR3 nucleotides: TGCGCCAGCAGCGTGGGACAGGGGGCGGGTGGCTACACCTTC. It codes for CASSVGQGAGGYTF.